Below, 20 T cell receptor beta chains from the same sample are listed, as sequenced in a study of regulatory T cells in long-lasting Graves disease. As to time point: persistent/refractory GD, antithyroid drugs over 5 years with positive TRAb. The TCR library was made from RNA extracted from PBMCs. Assembly of TCR beta libraries relied on iRepertoire HTBI primers together with Arm-PCR of CDR3 regions. Via MiXCR, TCRdb re-called the multiplex PCR reads, giving one row per CDR3 protein. The sample has approximately 400,000 distinct CDR3 sequences, 20% seen once. This specimen was peripheral blood mononuclear cells (PBMCs), taken when the disease was refractory, from a patient treated with antithyroid drugs. These receptor sequences come from a female donor with Graves disease.

This clonotype has more than one count but fewer than ten. The rearrangement uses TRBV7-6 and TRBJ2-5; 8 bases match TRBD2. This CDR3 is 14 amino acids long. Trimming removed 0 bases from V and 7 bases from J; junction bases left unmatched: 4. CDR1 and CDR2 (germline): SGHVS, FNYEAQ. CDR3 in DNA: TGTGCCAGCAGCTTAGCAATCCTAGCGGGGACCCAGTACTTC. Protein product: CASSLAILAGTQYF. The variable domain in full, completed from reference TRBV7-6 and TRBJ2-5, reads GAGVSQSPRYKVTKRGQDVALRCDPISGHVSLYWYRQALGQGPEFLTYFNYEAQQDKSGLPNDRFSAERPEGSISTLTIQRTEQRDSAMYRCASSLAILAGTQYFGPGTRLLVL.

J is TRBJ1-4 and V is TRBV9; D is undetermined. The germline CDR1 and CDR2 sequences are SGDLS and YYNGEE. The V end lost 0 bases, the J end lost 5 bases, and 11 bases lay between the germline ends. The CDR3 is 15 residues long. The CDR3 nucleotides are TGTGCCAGCAGCGTAGAAGCAGCCCCGAATGAAAAACTGTTTTTT. It specifies CASSVEAAPNEKLFF. The complete variable domain, with remaining parts taken from reference TRBV9 and TRBJ1-4, reads DSGVTQTPKHLITATGQRVTLRCSPRSGDLSVYWYQQSLDQGLQFLIQYYNGEERAKGNILERFSAQQFPDLHSELNLSSLELGDSALYFCASSVEAAPNEKLFFGSGTQLSVL.

The rearrangement uses TRBV4-3 and TRBJ2-7; a possible D gene is TRBD1 (6 bases). The germline gives CDR1 LGHNA, CDR2 YSLEER. V lost 2 bases and J lost 5, with 10 bases in between. The CDR3 is 13 residues long. The CDR3 region has the DNA TGCGCCAGCAGCCAATTACAGGGAGACGAGCAGTACTTC. Translation: CASSQLQGDEQYF.

This clonotype was counted ten times or more. Here the CDR3 reads CSARMGAGGEKLFF. The CDR3 DNA reads as TGCAGTGCCAGGATGGGGGCGGGTGGGGAAAAACTGTTTTTT. The chain is built from TRBV20-1 and TRBJ1-4, with D perhaps matching TRBD1 (6 bases). In germline, CDR1 is DFQATT, CDR2 SNEGSKA (reference sequence). V gave up 6 bases and J gave up 8 bases, with 19 bases separating them. The CDR3 extends over 14 amino acids.

This clonotype has at least ten counts. The V and J genes are TRBV12-3 or TRBV12-4 and TRBJ2-7, with a weak D call TRBD2 (5 bases). V dropped 4 bases and J dropped 0 bases, with 19 bases sitting between them. This CDR3 has 17 amino acids. The CDR3 nucleotides are TGTGCCAGCAGTTCAGGACGCGGCCAGCGGTACTCCTACGAGCAGTACTTC. Protein: CASSSGRGQRYSYEQYF.

V and J are TRBV15 and TRBJ2-4; possible D gene TRBD2, 7 bases. Trimming pared 0 bases from V and 5 bases from J, leaving 11 bases between. Looked up from germline, CDR1 is LNHNV and CDR2 is YYDKDF (reference sequence). CDR3 length equals 15 residues. The CDR3 region is CATSRDVGGENIQYF. In DNA, the CDR3 is TGTGCCACCAGCAGAGATGTAGGGGGGGAAAACATTCAGTACTTC.

This clonotype was detected a few times. V usage is TRBV30 and J usage is TRBJ1-2; TRBD1 is a possible D gene (5 bases). Trimming pared 1 base from V and 2 bases from J, leaving 8 bases between. This CDR3 spans 13 amino acids. From germline, CDR1 is GTSNPN and CDR2 SVGIG (reference sequence). The CDR3 DNA sequence: TGTGCCTGGAGTGGGTCAGGGAACTATGGCTACACCTTC. It yields the protein CAWSGSGNYGYTF.

The genes are TRBV6-9 and TRBJ2-2, with 10 bases fitting TRBD2. The V and J ends lost 1 base and 4 bases, in that order; junction bases with no gene match: 3. The germline V gene has CDR1 MNHGY and CDR2 SVAAGI. This CDR3 comprises 16 residues. The CDR3 region has the DNA TGTGCCAGCAGTTATTTGGCTAGCGGGAGCACCGGGGAGCTGTTTTTT. It codes for CASSYLASGSTGELFF.

This clonotype has ten or more counts. The genes are TRBV29-1 and TRBJ1-1, with D perhaps TRBD1 (6 bases). Germline V gene sequence: CDR1 SQVTM, CDR2 ANQGSEA. Between the trimmed V and J ends, which lost 6 bases and 8 bases, there was a span of 16 bases. This CDR3 is 12 amino acids long. In nucleotides, the CDR3 is TGCAGCGTCATACAGGGATTTGAGGAAGCTTTCTTT. This gives the protein CSVIQGFEEAFF.

This clonotype has ten or more counts. The V call is TRBV3-1, the J call TRBJ2-7; TRBD2 is a possible D gene (6 bases). CDR1 and CDR2 from the germline V gene are LGHDT and YNNKEL (reference sequence). V was clipped by 3 bases and J by 6 bases, with 6 bases between them. This CDR3 is built from 11 residues. CDR3 sequence: CASSQGGEQYF. CDR3 nucleotides: TGTGCCAGCAGCCAGGGGGGCGAGCAGTACTTC.

This clonotype was observed a handful of times. The genes are TRBV7-3 and TRBJ1-5; TRBD1 might be the D (5 bases). In germline, CDR1 is SGHTA, CDR2 FQGTGA. CDR3 length: 15 amino acids. V was trimmed by 4 bases and J by 0 bases, leaving 10 bases between them. The CDR3 DNA sequence: TGTGCCAGCAGCTGCCCGACAGCTAGCAATCAGCCCCAGCATTTT. It codes for CASSCPTASNQPQHF.

This clonotype was seen at least ten times. V and J are TRBV12-3 or TRBV12-4 and TRBJ1-1, with D maybe TRBD1 (5 bases). This CDR3 is 14 amino acids long. The V gene lost 4 bases and the J gene lost 2 bases, with 11 bases spanning the gap. The CDR3 region has the DNA TGTGCCAGCAGTTCCGGCGGGGGTAACACTGAAGCTTTCTTT. It encodes CASSSGGGNTEAFF.

This clonotype was detected a few times. The CDR3 nucleotides read TGTGCCACCAGCAGAGTTTCGGGGGCAGGGGGCATTCACGAGCAGTACTTC. It codes for CATSRVSGAGGIHEQYF. The rearrangement links TRBV15 to TRBJ2-7, with 8 positions matching TRBD1. The CDR3 is 17 residues long. With 1 base clipped from V and 5 bases from J, the junction kept 13 bases outside the gene matches. Germline CDR1 is LNHNV and CDR2 is YYDKDF (reference sequence). The full variable domain, its missing parts supplied by reference TRBV15 and TRBJ2-7, is DAMVIQNPRYQVTQFGKPVTLSCSQTLNHNVMYWYQQKSSQAPKLLFHYYDKDFNNEADTPDNFQSRRPNTSFCFLDIRSPGLGDTAMYLCATSRVSGAGGIHEQYFGPGTRLTVT.

This clonotype was found a few times. The chain couples TRBV28 to TRBJ2-4, with 7 bases fitting TRBD1. This CDR3 spans 15 amino acids. V lost 6 bases to trimming and J lost 5 bases; unmatched junction nucleotides: 10. Germline-derived CDR1 and CDR2 are MDHEN and SYDVKM. CDR3 loop: CASSHRGALENIQYF. CDR3 coding DNA: TGTGCCAGCAGCCACAGGGGCGCCCTCGAAAACATTCAGTACTTC.

The chain uses TRBV7-9 and TRBJ2-7; D not certain. The CDR3 extends over 15 amino acids. Germline V gene sequence: CDR1 SEHNR, CDR2 FQNEAQ (reference sequence). Between the trimmed V and J ends, which lost 3 bases and 7 bases, there was a span of 19 bases. CDR3 amino acids: CASSLISHSRAEQYF. CDR3 in DNA: TGTGCCAGCAGCTTGATCAGTCACTCCCGGGCAGAGCAGTACTTC. Looking up the rest from reference TRBV7-9 and TRBJ2-7 gives the full variable domain: DTGVSQNPRHKITKRGQNVTFRCDPISEHNRLYWYRQTLGQGPEFLTYFQNEAQLEKSRLLSDRFSAERPKGSFSTLEIQRTEQGDSAMYLCASSLISHSRAEQYFGPGTRLTVT.

This clonotype was counted ten times or more. The chain uses TRBV12-3 or TRBV12-4 and TRBJ1-2; possibly TRBD1 for D (5 bases). The CDR3 has 14 amino acids. The V end was cut by 4 bases, the J end by 4 bases, with 13 bases between. The CDR3 loop is CASSSKGFVYGYTF. The DNA for the CDR3 is TGTGCCAGCAGTTCCAAGGGGTTCGTCTATGGCTACACCTTC.

This clonotype turned up a few times. The J gene is TRBJ1-1, the V gene TRBV7-3; D is possibly TRBD1 (5 bases). CDR3 size: 18 residues. The V and J ends lost 2 bases and 4 bases respectively, with 23 bases between them. CDR1 and CDR2 from the germline V gene are SGHTA and FQGTGA. CDR3 bases: TGTGCCAGCAGCTTACCAGCTTCGCTCAAACCGGGGGGCACTGAAGCTTTCTTT. Encoded protein: CASSLPASLKPGGTEAFF.

V is TRBV29-1 and J is TRBJ2-1, with TRBD1 identical over 8 bases. Germline CDR1 SQVTM, CDR2 ANQGSEA. V lost 2 bases and J lost 7; bases outside the gene matches: 10. The CDR3 loop spans 15 amino acids. CDR3 residues: CSVESGQGAWNEQFF. In nucleotides, the CDR3 is TGCAGCGTTGAATCGGGCCAGGGGGCTTGGAATGAGCAGTTCTTC.

The CDR3 loop is CASSLNRGLTYEQYF. The CDR3 DNA sequence: TGTGCCAGCAGCTTAAACAGGGGGCTGACCTACGAGCAGTACTTC. The chain couples TRBV5-4 to TRBJ2-7; 9 positions agree with TRBD1. V lost 2 bases, J lost 2 bases, and 5 bases stayed unmatched. The CDR3 sequence is 15 residues long. The V gene's germline CDR1 is SGHNT and CDR2 YYREEE (reference sequence).

This rearrangement joins TRBV7-9 to TRBJ2-2; D ambiguous. This CDR3 has 14 amino acids. The V end lost 0 bases, the J end lost 7 bases, and 9 bases lay between the germline ends. In germline, CDR1 is SEHNR, CDR2 FQNEAQ (reference sequence). CDR3 residues: CASSLAGNGGELFF. The CDR3 region has the DNA TGTGCCAGCAGCTTAGCAGGGAATGGCGGGGAGCTGTTTTTT.